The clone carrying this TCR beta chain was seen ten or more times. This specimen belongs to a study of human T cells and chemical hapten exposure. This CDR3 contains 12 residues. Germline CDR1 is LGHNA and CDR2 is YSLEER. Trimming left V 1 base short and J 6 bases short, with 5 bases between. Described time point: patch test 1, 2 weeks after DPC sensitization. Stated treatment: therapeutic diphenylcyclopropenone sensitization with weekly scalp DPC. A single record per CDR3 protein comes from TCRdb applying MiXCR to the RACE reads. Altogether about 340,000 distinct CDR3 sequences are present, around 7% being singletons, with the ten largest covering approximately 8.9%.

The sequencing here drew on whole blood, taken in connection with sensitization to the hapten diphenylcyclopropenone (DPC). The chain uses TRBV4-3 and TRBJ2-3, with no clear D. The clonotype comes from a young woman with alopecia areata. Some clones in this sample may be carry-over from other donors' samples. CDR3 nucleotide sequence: TGCGCCAGCAGCCAAGTATTTGATACGCAGTATTTT. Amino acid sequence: CASSQVFDTQYF.